This T cell receptor beta chain was documented in a study of cytomegalovirus exposure and HLA in healthy donors. Study outcomes and limitations: Immune exposure data for these donors was limited to CMV serostatus. An analysis was carried out at a later point. It showed that HLA-associated TCR beta chains were more clonally expanded than equally common non-associated chains. An analysis done earlier found most TCR beta V segments productive about 90% or about 30% of the time. The study labeled 170 or so TCR beta chains cytomegalovirus-associated.

For this clone: Its cognate antigen is unknown. The junction differs from germline at one of its ends, possibly a read error.

The CDR3 length is 14 residues. CDR1 is SSHAT and CDR2 is FNYEAQ in the germline V gene (reference sequence). Primers: 60 Vbeta forward and 13 Jbeta reverse. Here immunoSEQ multiplex PCR was the method, and the copy in TCRdb shows in-frame clones only, minus some. The table includes some 140,000 clones, around 80% detected once. The sequencing sample was made of PBMCs. This sequence originates from a man aged 35 to 55 in good health and CMV-seropositive. This chain links TRBV7-7 with TRBJ2-5, with D perhaps TRBD2 (5 bases). DNA for the CDR3: TGTGCTAGCAGCTCAAATCCGGGAAAAGAGACCCAGTACTTC. It encodes CASSSNPGKETQYF.